Following are 5 T cell receptor beta chains from one sample sequenced in a study of graft-versus-host responses after intestinal transplantation. Clones were read by immunoSEQ multiplex PCR, and TCRdb kept only the in-frame ones, dropping some. This repertoire shows more than 3,500 clones, approximately 77% found once; its top ten account for 7% to 8.5%. Researchers processed graft tissue to release intraepithelial and lamina propria lymphocytes. Sequenced material: ileum tissue, taken 9 days after transplant. Every receptor here comes from a human patient who received an intestinal transplant, so some T cells may come from the graft donor.

The V call is TRBV29-1, the J call TRBJ2-3; TRBD2 agrees at 9 bases. V lost 7 bases, J lost 6 bases, and 11 bases stayed unmatched. The germline CDR1 and CDR2 sequences are SQVTM and ANQGSEA. The length of the CDR3 is 14 residues. The CDR3: CSARAGGPGDTQYF. DNA of the CDR3: TGCAGCGCCCGGGCGGGGGGGCCGGGGGATACGCAGTATTTT.

The chain employs TRBV19 and TRBJ2-1; TRBD2 matches at 8 bases. Germline V lookup: CDR1 LNHDA, CDR2 SQIVND (reference sequence). Unmatched junction bases numbered 0, after V lost 1 base and J lost 1 base. The CDR3 is 15 residues long. CDR3 in DNA: TGTGCCAGTAGTATAGCTAGCGGGTCCTACAATGAGCAGTTCTTC. Amino acid sequence: CASSIASGSYNEQFF.

This clone was counted only a few times. V and J are TRBV20-1 and TRBJ2-3; D is ambiguous. The CDR3 has 8 amino acids. Germline CDR1 and CDR2: DFQATT and SNEGSKA (reference sequence). V was clipped by 5 bases and J by 14 bases, with 8 bases between them. Here the CDR3 DNA reads TGCAGTGCTGGGATGCCGTATTTT. Encoded protein: CSAGMPYF.

The rearrangement links TRBV6-6 to TRBJ2-2; D is uncertain. The V gene lost 4 bases and the J gene lost 5 bases, with 5 bases spanning the gap. Germline V CDR1 and CDR2: MNHNY, SVGAGI (reference sequence). The CDR3 has 12 amino acids. The CDR3 DNA follows: TGTGCCAGCAGTTGGGGTACCGGGGAGCTGTTTTTT. Protein product: CASSWGTGELFF.

This chain connects TRBV11-2 to TRBJ2-7; 11 positions agree with TRBD2. This CDR3 is 14 amino acids long. The trim removed 1 base at V and 4 bases at J, leaving 0 bases unmatched. Germline V gives CDR1 SGHAT, CDR2 FQNNGV. Here the CDR3 reads CASSLGTSGYEQYF. CDR3 in DNA: TGTGCCAGCAGCTTAGGGACTAGCGGGTACGAGCAGTACTTC.